A single sample is the source of the 27 T cell receptor beta chains below, sequenced in a study of CD8+ T cells in alopecia areata. In each case, RNA was isolated and then reverse transcribed into cDNA as the sequencing template. Repertoires were generated with immunoSEQ multiplex PCR, while TCRdb's copy carries only in-frame clones and drops some. The table shows some 170,000 clones, with 67% occurring only once. This specimen was CD8+ T cells sorted from blood, taken at week 0. These receptors came from a human donor with alopecia areata.

V and J are TRBV6-5 and TRBJ1-5, with TRBD1 matching 8 bases. The CDR3 contains 14 residues. V trimming: 5 bases; J trimming: 6 bases; junction bases outside the gene matches: 6. The germline V gene encodes CDR1 MNHEY and CDR2 SVGAGI. CDR3 DNA: TGTGCCAGCAGTGGAGGACAGGGAGGTCAGCCCCAGCATTTT. This sequence encodes CASSGGQGGQPQHF.

This clone was found a few times. J is TRBJ1-3 and V is TRBV6-6; D unclear. Germline V gene lookup returns CDR1 MNHNY and CDR2 SVGAGI (reference sequence). The CDR3 loop spans 14 amino acids. The V and J ends lost 4 bases and 2 bases respectively, with 9 bases between them. For the CDR3, the DNA is TGTGCCAGCAGTTCCAGGCTAGCTGGAAACACCATATATTTT. Translation: CASSSRLAGNTIYF.

The chain joins TRBV7-3 to TRBJ2-5; 8 bases agree with TRBD1. Germline V CDR1 and CDR2: SGHTA, FQGTGA. Trimming removed 5 bases from V and 3 bases from J; junction bases left unmatched: 8. The CDR3 is 15 residues long. CDR3 protein: CASSPKTGVEETQYF. CDR3 in DNA: TGTGCCAGCAGCCCCAAGACAGGGGTGGAAGAGACCCAGTACTTC.

The chain employs TRBV19 and TRBJ2-3; 9 bases match TRBD2. V shed 5 bases, J shed 0 bases, and the junction held 3 bases outside the gene matches. Germline V gene data show CDR1 as LNHDA and CDR2 as SQIVND (reference sequence). This CDR3 contains 15 residues. In DNA, the CDR3 is TGTGCCAGTAGTCTAGCGGGACGTAGCACAGATACGCAGTATTTT. Translated: CASSLAGRSTDTQYF. Filled out from reference TRBV19 and TRBJ2-3, the complete variable domain reads DGGITQSPKYLFRKEGQNVTLSCEQNLNHDAMYWYRQDPGQGLRLIYYSQIVNDFQKGDIAEGYSVSREKKESFPLTVTSAQKNPTAFYLCASSLAGRSTDTQYFGPGTRLTVL.

The V gene is TRBV27, the J gene TRBJ1-6, with D possibly TRBD1 on 6 matching bases. V gave up 3 bases and J gave up 10 bases, with 7 bases separating them. CDR3 length: 12 amino acids. The V gene's germline CDR1 is MNHEY and CDR2 SMNVEV (reference sequence). As DNA, the CDR3 is TGTGCCAGCAGTTTGGGGGCCTCACCCCTCCACTTT. Translating it yields CASSLGASPLHF.

A note on this clone: This specimen includes other DNA sequences encoding the same CDR3. The chain carries TRBV13 and TRBJ2-2, with TRBD2 matching 8 bases. The CDR3 length is 13 residues. Germline assignment: CDR1 PRHDT and CDR2 FYEKMQ (reference sequence). V was pared by 8 bases and J by 4 bases, with 3 bases of the junction left unmatched. DNA for the CDR3: TGTGCCAGCTCTGCGGGGGGCACCGGGGAGCTGTTTTTT. Its protein product is CASSAGGTGELFF. Full variable domain (remainder filled in from reference TRBV13 and TRBJ2-2): AAGVIQSPRHLIKEKRETATLKCYPIPRHDTVYWYQQGPGQDPQFLISFYEKMQSDKGSIPDRFSAQQFSDYHSELNMSSLELGDSALYFCASSAGGTGELFFGEGSRLTVL.

The V gene is TRBV5-1, the J gene TRBJ2-1; no clear D. The CDR3 is 15 residues long. Germline V gene sequence: CDR1 SGHRS, CDR2 YFSETQ. Trimming removed 0 bases at V and 2 bases at J, with 9 bases between. The CDR3 coding sequence is TGCGCCAGCAGCTTGGAGGGTTCGCCCTACAATGAGCAGTTCTTC. It is translated as CASSLEGSPYNEQFF.

The chain joins TRBV6-1 to TRBJ1-5; TRBD1 aligns across 8 bases. Germline-derived CDR1 and CDR2 are MNHNS and SASEGT. Trimming removed 1 base from V and 7 bases from J; junction bases left unmatched: 6. CDR3 length: 15 residues. In DNA form, the CDR3 reads TGTGCCAGCAGTGAAGATACAGGGGGAGGGCAGCCCCAGCATTTT. Protein: CASSEDTGGGQPQHF.

In this sample, this clone turned up a few times. The chain is built from TRBV27 and TRBJ2-3, with 8 positions matching TRBD2. V lost 9 bases and J lost 4; bases outside the gene matches: 15. The CDR3 spans 16 residues. CDR1 is MNHEY, CDR2 SMNVEV, per germline (reference sequence). The CDR3, as DNA: TGTGCCAGTACAACGCCGGGACTAGAGAGCGCAGATACGCAGTATTTT. It codes for CASTTPGLESADTQYF.

The V call is TRBV20-1, the J call TRBJ1-2; D call uncertain. The V end lost 6 bases, the J end lost 8 bases, and 7 bases lay between the germline ends. The CDR3 spans 9 residues. Germline loops: CDR1 DFQATT, CDR2 SNEGSKA (reference sequence). The CDR3 DNA follows: TGCAGTGCCCTGGCGGGCTACACCTTC. Amino acid sequence: CSALAGYTF.

The V gene is TRBV4-1, the J gene TRBJ1-2; tentative D call: TRBD1 (5 bases). The V and J ends lost 6 bases and 5 bases respectively, with 19 bases between them. The CDR3 has 15 amino acids. Germline V gives CDR1 MGHRA, CDR2 YSYEKL. The CDR3 protein is CASSLSGDSRYGYTF. CDR3 DNA sequence: TGCGCCAGCAGTCTTAGCGGGGACTCCCGTTATGGCTACACCTTC.

This chain connects TRBV4-1 to TRBJ1-2; the D gene is possibly TRBD1 (6 bases). The V end lost 3 bases, the J end lost 7 bases, and 18 bases lay between the germline ends. The CDR3 consists of 15 residues. CDR1 and CDR2 from the germline V gene are MGHRA and YSYEKL. This CDR3 is CASSQRIQGVSGYTF. The CDR3 coding sequence is TGCGCCAGCAGCCAGAGAATACAGGGAGTTAGTGGCTACACCTTC.

J is TRBJ2-1 and V is TRBV22-1; TRBD1, the D gene given by the table, was not confirmed from the DNA. TRBV22-1 is a pseudogene locus. CDR3 length equals 16 residues. DNA for the CDR3: TGTCCTGGGAGCGCACGCCTGGGACAGGAGCTCAATGAGCAGTTCTTC. Amino acids: CPGSARLGQELNEQFF.

The rearrangement uses TRBV27 and TRBJ1-1; 7 bases fit TRBD1. This CDR3 is 14 amino acids long. V shed 5 bases, J shed 5 bases, and the junction held 8 bases outside the gene matches. Germline CDR1 and CDR2: MNHEY and SMNVEV (reference sequence). CDR3 coding DNA: TGTGCCAGCAGTCCGTACAGGGGAAGTACTGAAGCTTTCTTT. This encodes CASSPYRGSTEAFF.

J is TRBJ1-1 and V is TRBV30; D remains unclear. Trimming took 0 bases from V and 6 from J, leaving 8 bases between them. The CDR3 is made up of 12 amino acids. CDR1 GTSNPN and CDR2 SVGIG come from the germline V gene (reference sequence). The CDR3 DNA reads as TGTGCCTGGAGTGTACAGCCCGCTGAAGCTTTCTTT. This translates into CAWSVQPAEAFF.

With regard to this clone: The same CDR3 is also encoded by other DNA sequences in this sample. The V gene is TRBV13, the J gene TRBJ1-1; D gene uncertain. Trimming removed 3 bases at V and 2 bases at J, with 4 bases between. The CDR3 is 12 amino acids. CDR1 PRHDT and CDR2 FYEKMQ come from the germline V gene (reference sequence). The CDR3 coding sequence is TGTGCCAGCAGCTTGGGTAACACTGAAGCTTTCTTT. Protein sequence: CASSLGNTEAFF.

The chain joins TRBV7-9 to TRBJ2-7; 7 bases align to TRBD1. The CDR3 has 14 residues. Losses at the gene ends were 5 bases for V and 1 base for J; bases not matched to a gene: 5. The germline CDR1 and CDR2 sequences are SEHNR and FQNEAQ (reference sequence). The CDR3: CASSPTGASYEQYF. CDR3 DNA: TGTGCCAGCAGCCCCACAGGGGCATCCTACGAGCAGTACTTC.

V gene TRBV27 combines with J gene TRBJ1-2; 7 positions match TRBD1. The junction had 7 bases not matched to a gene; V was cut back by 5 bases and J by 4 bases. Germline V gene data show CDR1 as MNHEY and CDR2 as SMNVEV (reference sequence). The CDR3 has 14 residues. CDR3 region: CASSPRGQFYGYTF. The CDR3 coding sequence is TGTGCCAGCAGTCCCAGGGGACAGTTCTATGGCTACACCTTC.

The CDR3 here is CAWVDVEAFF. For the CDR3, the DNA is TGTGCCTGGGTGGACGTTGAAGCTTTCTTT. The genes are TRBV30 and TRBJ1-1; D gene uncertain. From germline, CDR1 is GTSNPN and CDR2 SVGIG (reference sequence). The V end was cut by 5 bases, the J end by 7 bases, with 8 bases between. The CDR3 sequence is 10 residues long.

The sample holds a few counts of this clone. The sample carries other DNA sequences with the same CDR3. The J gene is TRBJ2-7, the V gene TRBV27, with 8 bases fitting TRBD1. Unmatched junction bases numbered 3, after V lost 3 bases and J lost 2 bases. This CDR3 has 14 residues. Germline V lookup: CDR1 MNHEY, CDR2 SMNVEV (reference sequence). The CDR3 DNA reads TGTGCCAGCAGTTTGGGGACAGGCCCCTACGAGCAGTACTTC. It codes for CASSLGTGPYEQYF.

The chain recombines TRBV4-1 with TRBJ2-4; a possible D gene is TRBD1 (6 bases). Germline loops: CDR1 MGHRA, CDR2 YSYEKL. There are 17 residues in the CDR3. V lost 3 bases to trimming and J lost 0 bases, with 15 bases between them. The CDR3 loop is CASSQQTGILAKNIQYF. For the CDR3, the DNA is TGCGCCAGCAGCCAGCAAACAGGGATACTAGCCAAAAACATTCAGTACTTC.

This CDR3 is CASRPGQGPYEQYF. CDR3 DNA sequence: TGCGCCAGTAGACCGGGGCAGGGACCCTACGAGCAGTACTTC. The gene calls are TRBV5-1 and TRBJ2-7; D possibly matches TRBD1 or TRBD2 (5 bases each). CDR3 length equals 14 residues. V was cut by 8 bases and J by 2 bases, with 17 bases left in between. From germline, CDR1 is SGHRS and CDR2 YFSETQ.

The V call is TRBV25-1, the J call TRBJ1-2; TRBD1 might be the D (5 bases). V was cut by 7 bases and J by 3 bases, with 15 bases left in between. The CDR3 spans 14 residues. CDR1 MGHDK and CDR2 SYGVNS come from the germline V gene. CDR3 nucleotides: TGTGCCAGCAATGGGAGGGGTGGTGACTATGGCTACACCTTC. This encodes CASNGRGGDYGYTF.

V gene TRBV7-2 combines with J gene TRBJ2-2; D gene ambiguous. Trimming shortened V by 3 bases and J by 7 bases, and 9 bases separated the two germline ends. Per germline, CDR1 SGHTA and CDR2 FQGNSA. This CDR3 comprises 13 residues. This chain's CDR3 is CASSLVNHGELFF. As DNA, the CDR3 is TGTGCCAGCAGCTTGGTCAATCACGGGGAGCTGTTTTTT.

The chain has TRBV11-2 and TRBJ2-3, with 11 bases that match TRBD2. This CDR3 spans 16 amino acids. Germline V CDR1 and CDR2: SGHAT, FQNNGV. The junction had 7 bases not matched to a gene; V was cut back by 6 bases and J by 2 bases. CDR3 protein: CASRGSGGALTDTQYF. CDR3 DNA: TGTGCCAGCAGGGGTAGCGGGGGGGCCCTCACAGATACGCAGTATTTT. Supplemented by reference TRBV11-2 and TRBJ2-3, the full variable domain reads EAGVAQSPRYKIIEKRQSVAFWCNPISGHATLYWYQQILGQGPKLLIQFQNNGVVDDSQLPKDRFSAERLKGVDSTLKIQPAKLEDSAVYLCASRGSGGALTDTQYFGPGTRLTVL.

The chain employs TRBV7-6 and TRBJ2-3; D is unclear. CDR3 size: 14 residues. Trimming removed 7 bases at V and 0 bases at J, with 11 bases between. Germline CDR1 reads SGHVS; CDR2 reads FNYEAQ. CDR3 bases: TGTGCCAGCACCAGTGTATCTAGCACAGATACGCAGTATTTT. Its translation: CASTSVSSTDTQYF.

The chain is built from TRBV12-5 and TRBJ1-6; the D is unclear. The germline CDR1 and CDR2 sequences are LGHNT and FRNRAP. V was pared by 1 base and J by 7 bases, with 5 bases between. The CDR3 covers 13 residues. The CDR3 DNA follows: TGTGCTAGTGGTTTGGGGTCCAATTCACCCCTCCACTTT. This gives the protein CASGLGSNSPLHF.